The present entry profiles one TCR beta chain with its context. As yet, its antigen is unknown. V was clipped by 5 bases and J by 3 bases, with 10 bases between them. Germline V CDR1 and CDR2: SGHTA, FQGTGA. The CDR3 has 13 residues. This record comes from a study of early T cells in non-severe SARS-CoV-2 infection. Overall study: Investigators sequenced bulk RNA drawn from unsorted whole blood, and chains remained unpaired. The study's findings and limits: There was a bias toward anti-spike CD8 responses in VDJdb matching, which missed private and CD4 specificities.

Separate cDNA molecules each had unique molecular identifiers attached to them. TCRdb analysed the 5' RACE reads with MiXCR anew, one entry per CDR3 protein. The sample records tens of thousands of distinct CDR3 sequences, around 13% being singletons. The sample was whole blood. The TCR sequence derives from an adult who was a healthcare worker with PCR-confirmed SARS-CoV-2 infection or an uninfected control (not recorded which). The chain recombines TRBV7-3 with TRBJ2-5; no clear D. CDR3 amino acids: CASSRTNKETQYF. The CDR3 DNA reads TGTGCCAGCAGCCGAACCAATAAAGAGACCCAGTACTTC.